This record looks at one T cell receptor (beta chain) sequence and its context. Its target is not known. Measured with immunoSEQ multiplex PCR; TCRdb has only the in-frame clones, and not every one. The table has around 94,000 clones, about 95% seen once. The record originates from a study of cytomegalovirus exposure and HLA in healthy donors. From the 120-subject validation cohort, which was separate from the approximately 670-subject first cohort, the donors were drawn. Points from the study as a whole: Cytomegalovirus-associated TCR beta chains were listed, numbering 150 to 200. It was reported that the classifier diagnosed cytomegalovirus status with high specificity and sensitivity in both the original and validation cohorts.

V dropped 5 bases and J dropped 1 base, with 13 bases sitting between them. Germline values: CDR1 MGHDK, CDR2 SYGVNS. This CDR3 is built from 15 residues. This rearrangement joins TRBV25-1 to TRBJ2-3; D is perhaps TRBD1 (6 bases). This TCR came from a woman under 30 in good health and CMV-seronegative. Sequencing input: PBMCs. CDR3 protein: CASSPQTGGTDTQYF. CDR3 nucleotide sequence: TGTGCCAGCAGTCCTCAGACAGGAGGCACAGATACGCAGTATTTT.